One and the same sample provided the 10 T cell receptor beta chains below, sequenced in a study of blood T cell repertoires in COVID-19. Using immunoSEQ multiplex PCR, the repertoire was profiled, and TCRdb retains in-frame clones only, with some absent. The data show about 73,000 clones, approximately 92% seen once. The sample consisted of peripheral blood. Every receptor here comes from a man older than 75 with acute or convalescent COVID-19.

The rearrangement joins TRBV2 to TRBJ2-7; TRBD2 agrees at 9 bases. Germline CDR1 reads SNHLY; CDR2 reads FYNNEI. V shed 8 bases, J shed 2 bases, and the junction held 4 bases outside the gene matches. The CDR3 covers 13 residues. CDR3 nucleotides: TGTGCCAGCCAGGCGGGAGGGCCCTACGAGCAGTACTTC. This translates into CASQAGGPYEQYF.

This clone was seen just once. The rearrangement uses TRBV30 and TRBJ2-2, with D perhaps matching TRBD1 (6 bases). This CDR3 has 13 amino acids. Germline loops: CDR1 GTSNPN, CDR2 SVGIG (reference sequence). V shed 4 bases and J shed 6 bases, with 12 bases lying between them. DNA for the CDR3: TGTGCCTGGAAGCAGGGGTTCGCCGGGGAGCTGTTTTTT. Amino acid sequence: CAWKQGFAGELFF.

This rearrangement joins TRBV6-5 to TRBJ1-2, with TRBD1 matching 10 bases. CDR1 and CDR2 from the germline V gene are MNHEY and SVGAGI. The CDR3 is 12 amino acids. J was trimmed by 8 bases and V by 6 bases; bases with no gene match: 3. The CDR3 loop reads CASRRDRGGYTF. The CDR3 coding sequence is TGTGCCAGCAGGAGGGACAGGGGCGGCTACACCTTC.

This sequence joins TRBV10-1 and TRBJ2-5, with D tentatively TRBD2 (6 bases). CDR1 WNHNN and CDR2 SYGVQD come from the germline V gene (reference sequence). With 2 bases removed from V and 1 base from J, the gap between germline ends came to 11 bases. The CDR3 covers 15 residues. CDR3 amino acids: CASSEGGTVQETQYF. CDR3 DNA sequence: TGCGCCAGCAGTGAGGGGGGGACGGTCCAAGAGACCCAGTACTTC.

The chain combines TRBV5-1 with TRBJ1-5; TRBD1 matches at 7 bases. Germline V gene lookup returns CDR1 SGHRS and CDR2 YFSETQ. The CDR3 is made up of 14 amino acids. Unmatched junction bases numbered 7, after V lost 4 bases and J lost 6 bases. CDR3 nucleotide sequence: TGCGCCAGCAGCCCGGGACAGAAAGGTCAGCCCCAGCATTTT. This gives the protein CASSPGQKGQPQHF.

The rearrangement links TRBV11-2 to TRBJ2-1; the match to TRBD1 covers 7 bases. Losses at the gene ends were 2 bases for V and 1 base for J; bases not matched to a gene: 2. This CDR3 spans 15 amino acids. The V gene's germline CDR1 is SGHAT and CDR2 FQNNGV. The CDR3 protein is CASSLYRGSYNEQFF. DNA of the CDR3: TGTGCCAGCAGCTTATACAGGGGATCCTACAATGAGCAGTTCTTC.

The rearrangement links TRBV19 to TRBJ2-1; 9 bases are a match to TRBD1. J lost 3 bases, V lost 5 bases, and 5 bases had no gene match. Per the germline V gene, CDR1 is LNHDA and CDR2 is SQIVND (reference sequence). The CDR3 loop spans 15 amino acids. CDR3 amino acids: CASSLRTGVYNEQFF. Here the CDR3 DNA reads TGTGCCAGTAGTCTACGGACAGGGGTCTACAATGAGCAGTTCTTC. Complete variable domain (other parts from reference TRBV19 and TRBJ2-1): DGGITQSPKYLFRKEGQNVTLSCEQNLNHDAMYWYRQDPGQGLRLIYYSQIVNDFQKGDIAEGYSVSREKKESFPLTVTSAQKNPTAFYLCASSLRTGVYNEQFFGPGTRLTVL.

The V gene is TRBV29-1, the J gene TRBJ1-1; 8 bases line up with TRBD1. V was clipped by 4 bases and J by 2 bases; unmatched bases: 9. The CDR3 runs to 15 residues. Germline CDR1 is SQVTM and CDR2 is ANQGSEA. CDR3 residues: CSVGAGTGLNTEAFF. In DNA, the CDR3 is TGCAGCGTTGGGGCCGGGACAGGACTCAACACTGAAGCTTTCTTT.

CDR3 loop: CASRDAGQGNGYTF. CDR3 DNA sequence: TGTGCCAGTAGAGATGCGGGACAGGGGAACGGCTACACCTTC. The chain carries TRBV19 and TRBJ1-2; TRBD1 aligns across 10 bases. Germline CDR1 and CDR2: LNHDA and SQIVND (reference sequence). V trimming: 6 bases; J trimming: 8 bases; junction bases outside the gene matches: 9. The CDR3 has 14 amino acids.

The chain recombines TRBV12-3 or TRBV12-4 with TRBJ2-1, with 7 bases that match TRBD2. Trimming took 5 bases from V and 10 from J; bases not matched to a gene: 2. The CDR3 runs 11 residues. Here the CDR3 DNA reads TGTGCCAGCAGTATTAGCGGGGAGCAGTTCTTC. Its protein product is CASSISGEQFF.